This T cell receptor (beta chain) was observed in a study of cytomegalovirus exposure and HLA in healthy donors. Study-wide context: Some 80 million unique TCR sequences came from HLA-typed donors in an early release.

Researchers ran the PCR with 60 Vbeta and 13 Jbeta primers. TCRdb's table, derived via immunoSEQ multiplex PCR, lists solely in-frame clones and lacks some. The repertoire holds some 130,000 clones, with 70% as singletons. The sample holds a few counts of this clone. Its antigen remains unidentified. General study findings and limits: It was only CMV serostatus that was available as immune exposure information. High specificity and sensitivity for cytomegalovirus status were reported for the classifier. In an earlier analysis, most TCR beta V segments were productive about 87% or about 30% of the time.

CDR1 and CDR2 from the germline V gene are MDHEN and SYDVKM. The germline V and J ends were trimmed by 9 bases and 7 bases, with 16 bases remaining between them. The CDR3 extends over 12 amino acids. This clonotype was obtained from a woman aged 60-70 years in good health and CMV-seropositive. The genes are TRBV28 and TRBJ2-7; D perhaps matches TRBD1 (6 bases). The material sequenced was PBMCs. The CDR3 nucleotides read TGTGCCAGTACAGGGTATGAGAAGGAGCAGTACTTC. The encoded protein is CASTGYEKEQYF.